This T cell receptor (beta chain) was identified in a study of blood T cells in healthy people across ages. Findings and limits, study-wide: Among long-lived donors, naive CD4+ cells were more numerous and diversity higher than in aged donors.

This clonotype has only a few counts. Its antigen is unknown. Per germline, CDR1 SGHNT and CDR2 YYREEE (reference sequence). V was pared by 2 bases and J by 5 bases, with 10 bases between. The CDR3 runs 13 residues. A second roughly 6 to 11 cycle PCR used barcoded and J-beta primers. TCRdb re-derived calls from the 5' RACE reads in MiXCR, one entry per CDR3 protein. Among some 1.5 million distinct CDR3 sequences listed, roughly two fifths were seen once. The receptor comes from a woman aged 18-30 years in good health. The chain uses TRBV5-4 and TRBJ1-1; D is possibly TRBD1 (5 bases). The sample comprised blood. In DNA, the CDR3 is TGTGCCAGCAGCTTCCCAGGGCTAACTGAAGCTTTCTTT. This codes for CASSFPGLTEAFF.